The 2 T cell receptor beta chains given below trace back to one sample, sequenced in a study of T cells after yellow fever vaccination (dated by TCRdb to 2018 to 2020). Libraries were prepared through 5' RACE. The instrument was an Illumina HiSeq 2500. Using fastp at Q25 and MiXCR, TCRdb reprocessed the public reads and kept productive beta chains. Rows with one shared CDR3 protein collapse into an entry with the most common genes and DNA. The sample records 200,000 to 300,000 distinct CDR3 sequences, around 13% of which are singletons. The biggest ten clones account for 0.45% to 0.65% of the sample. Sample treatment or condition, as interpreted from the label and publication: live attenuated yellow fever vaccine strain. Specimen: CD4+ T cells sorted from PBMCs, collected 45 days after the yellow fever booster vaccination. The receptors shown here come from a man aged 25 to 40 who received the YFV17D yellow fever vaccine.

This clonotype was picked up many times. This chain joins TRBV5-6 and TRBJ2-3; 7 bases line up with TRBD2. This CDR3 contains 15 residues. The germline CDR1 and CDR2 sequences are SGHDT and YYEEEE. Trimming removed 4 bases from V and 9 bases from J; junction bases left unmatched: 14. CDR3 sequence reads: CASSRLAITGGTQYF. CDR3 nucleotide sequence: TGTGCCAGCAGCCGACTTGCTATAACGGGAGGCACGCAGTATTTT.

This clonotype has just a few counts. The DNA of the CDR3 is TGTGCCAGCAGTTACTCTGGGGTATCCTCCCTCCTCTACGAGCAGTACTTC. Protein sequence: CASSYSGVSSLLYEQYF. V is TRBV6-5 and J is TRBJ2-7; D remains ambiguous. The CDR3 runs 17 residues. V was trimmed by 0 bases and J by 3 bases, leaving 18 bases between them. From germline, CDR1 is MNHEY and CDR2 SVGAGI.